This T cell receptor (beta chain) was captured in a study of shared clonotypes between healthy human individuals. Overall study: Every donor yielded three CD4 naive, three CD4 memory, two CD8 naive and one CD8 memory plate.

Generated by immunoSEQ multiplex PCR, the TCRdb table keeps only in-frame clones and is missing some. The table includes about 1 million clones, more than 60% detected once. Study observations and caveats: Rarefaction revealed incomplete sorted-subset sequencing despite large depth.

In its sample, this clone was seen a few times. Its target is not known. Germline V gene sequence: CDR1 SGDLS, CDR2 YYNGEE. Losses at the gene ends were 4 bases for V and 10 bases for J; bases not matched to a gene: 3. This CDR3 spans 13 amino acids. Sequenced: memory CD4+ T cells sorted from blood. The sample's subset: CD45RA-negative fraction. This clonotype was obtained from a man aged 18 to 29 in good health. This sequence joins TRBV9 and TRBJ2-1; 12 bases are shared with TRBD2. CDR3 sequence reads: CASSPGTSGEQFF. CDR3 nucleotides: TGTGCCAGCAGCCCCGGGACTAGCGGGGAGCAGTTCTTC.